These 25 T cell receptor beta chains were sequenced from one sample in a study of T cells in localized non-small cell lung cancer. Clones were sequenced by immunoSEQ multiplex PCR, and TCRdb holds only the in-frame ones, with some missing. This sample has roughly 35,000 clones, with about 92% found just once. The sample here was peripheral blood, taken before any cancer treatment. These receptors were obtained from a female donor of 60 years or more with stage I lung adenocarcinoma.

V gene TRBV5-4 combines with J gene TRBJ2-5, with TRBD1 matching 9 bases. The CDR3 is 14 amino acids. Germline CDR1 and CDR2: SGHNT and YYREEE (reference sequence). Trimming cost V 4 bases and J 1 base; bases outside gene matches: 2. As DNA, the CDR3 is TGTGCCAGCAGCGTGACAGGGGGCCAAGAGACCCAGTACTTC. This translates into CASSVTGGQETQYF.

This clone was picked up one time. V is TRBV30 and J is TRBJ1-5; a weak D match, TRBD1 (5 bases). The CDR3 consists of 15 residues. CDR1 GTSNPN and CDR2 SVGIG come from the germline V gene (reference sequence). The ends were cut back, 2 bases at V and 10 bases at J, with 21 bases in the middle. The DNA of the CDR3 is TGTGCCTGGAGTTTTAAGGACACTTACGGAGGTCCCCAGCATTTT. This codes for CAWSFKDTYGGPQHF.

The gene calls are TRBV4-3 and TRBJ2-7, with D perhaps matching TRBD1 (5 bases). The length of the CDR3 is 15 residues. The germline gives CDR1 LGHNA, CDR2 YSLEER. V gave up 4 bases and J gave up 3 bases, with 16 bases separating them. CDR3 DNA sequence: TGCGCCAGCAGCCTCCAACAGGACACCGGCTACGAGCAGTACTTC. Protein sequence: CASSLQQDTGYEQYF.

This clone was found once. The chain carries TRBV6-5 and TRBJ1-1; D ambiguous. V lost 7 bases and J lost 6, with 21 bases in between. This CDR3 region has 15 residues. Germline CDR1 reads MNHEY; CDR2 reads SVGAGI. This CDR3 reads CASTPSGRSAAEAFF. The CDR3 DNA reads as TGTGCCAGCACTCCCTCTGGCCGCTCTGCCGCTGAAGCTTTCTTT.

The chain recombines TRBV7-8 with TRBJ1-5; D unresolved. This CDR3 has 16 residues. The V end lost 1 base, the J end lost 5 bases, and 15 bases lay between the germline ends. Looked up from germline, CDR1 is SGHVS and CDR2 is FQNEAQ. CDR3 bases: TGTGCCAGCAGCTTAGGCAGTCGAGGGCCATATCAGCCCCAGCATTTT. Its protein product is CASSLGSRGPYQPQHF.

This clone was observed a single time. The rearrangement joins TRBV23-1 to TRBJ2-5, with a weak D call TRBD1 (6 bases). TRBV23-1 is given ORF status, its function remaining uncertain. CDR3 length: 16 amino acids. V lost 2 bases to trimming and J lost 0 bases, with 13 bases between them. The CDR3 DNA is TGCGCCAGCAGTCAAATAACAGGGTTGTACCAAGAGACCCAGTACTTC. Protein: CASSQITGLYQETQYF.

This chain connects TRBV5-5 to TRBJ1-5; D possibly corresponds to TRBD1 (6 bases). This CDR3 has 16 residues. Germline loops: CDR1 SGHKS, CDR2 YYEKEE (reference sequence). With 0 bases removed from V and 5 bases from J, the gap between germline ends came to 15 bases. The CDR3 DNA is TGTGCCAGCAGCTTGGATCCAGGACAGAGAGATCAGCCCCAGCATTTT. The encoded protein is CASSLDPGQRDQPQHF.

The J gene is TRBJ1-1, the V gene TRBV7-9, with 7 bases aligning to TRBD1. The germline V gene encodes CDR1 SEHNR and CDR2 FQNEAQ (reference sequence). This CDR3 contains 14 residues. The junction had 1 base not matched to a gene; V was cut back by 3 bases and J by 0 bases. CDR3 nucleotide sequence: TGTGCCAGCAGCTTCGGACAGGTGAACACTGAAGCTTTCTTT. Residues: CASSFGQVNTEAFF. The full variable domain, rest sourced from reference TRBV7-9 and TRBJ1-1, is DTGVSQNPRHKITKRGQNVTFRCDPISEHNRLYWYRQTLGQGPEFLTYFQNEAQLEKSRLLSDRFSAERPKGSFSTLEIQRTEQGDSAMYLCASSFGQVNTEAFFGQGTRLTVV.

The CDR3 loop reads CSAPPGEAFF. The CDR3 region has the DNA TGCAGTGCTCCGCCGGGGGAAGCTTTCTTT. The rearrangement uses TRBV20-1 and TRBJ1-1; D is undetermined. The CDR3 is 10 residues long. Deletions cut 5 bases from V and 8 bases from J, with 9 bases between. CDR1 DFQATT and CDR2 SNEGSKA come from the germline V gene (reference sequence).

The table lists this clone with a count of one. This rearrangement joins TRBV11-2 to TRBJ2-2; weak D call: TRBD2 (6 bases). Germline CDR1 reads SGHAT; CDR2 reads FQNNGV. V lost 3 bases, J lost 3 bases, and 17 bases lay in between. This CDR3 is 17 amino acids long. The CDR3 here is CASSFKGGMTDTGELFF. The CDR3 DNA is TGTGCCAGCAGCTTTAAGGGAGGTATGACAGACACCGGGGAGCTGTTTTTT.

V usage is TRBV7-5 and J usage is TRBJ1-6. TRBV7-5 constitutes a pseudogene. This CDR3 comprises 15 residues. CDR3 in amino acids: CARRAPPRAPSPLHF. CDR3 sequence (DNA): TGTGCCAGAAGGGCCCCTCCTCGAGCCCCTTCACCCCTCCACTTT.

The sample holds one count of this clone. This chain links TRBV2 with TRBJ2-2; either TRBD1 or TRBD2 may supply D (5 bases each). The germline V gene has CDR1 SNHLY and CDR2 FYNNEI. Trimming removed 6 bases from V and 7 bases from J, with 15 bases in between. CDR3 length equals 14 residues. The CDR3 here is CASSAQDFGGELFF. DNA of the CDR3: TGTGCCAGCAGCGCACAGGACTTCGGCGGGGAGCTGTTTTTT.

This chain joins TRBV5-6 and TRBJ1-3; D is unresolved. The CDR3 loop spans 17 amino acids. V lost 0 bases, J lost 2 bases, and 15 bases lay in between. The germline CDR1 and CDR2 sequences are SGHDT and YYEEEE. CDR3 DNA sequence: TGTGCCAGCAGCTTGGATTACGGGTTAACGCCTGGAAACACCATATATTTT. Its translation is CASSLDYGLTPGNTIYF.

The chain employs TRBV7-2 and TRBJ2-2; D gene unclear. The germline CDR1 and CDR2 sequences are SGHTA and FQGNSA. This CDR3 spans 13 amino acids. V lost 3 bases and J lost 3, with 5 bases in between. CDR3 coding DNA: TGTGCCAGCAGCTTGGGTTACACCGGGGAGCTGTTTTTT. Residues: CASSLGYTGELFF. Looking up the rest from reference TRBV7-2 and TRBJ2-2 gives the full variable domain: GAGVSQSPSNKVTEKGKDVELRCDPISGHTALYWYRQSLGQGLEFLIYFQGNSAPDKSGLPSDRFSAERTGGSVSTLTIQRTQQEDSAVYLCASSLGYTGELFFGEGSRLTVL.

The CDR3 sequence is CASDGFRGPQHF. DNA for the CDR3: TGTGCCAGCGATGGGTTTCGGGGGCCCCAGCATTTT. This rearrangement joins TRBV6-4 to TRBJ1-5; D remains ambiguous. The CDR3 length is 12 residues. V dropped 8 bases and J dropped 9 bases, with 14 bases sitting between them. Germline V gene lookup returns CDR1 MRHNA and CDR2 SNTAGT.

This CDR3 reads CASSLEFGQRDTIYF. CDR3 nucleotide sequence: TGTGCCAGCAGCTTAGAGTTTGGACAGAGGGACACCATATATTTT. V is TRBV7-2 and J is TRBJ1-3, with D possibly TRBD1 on 6 matching bases. V was cut by 1 base and J by 8 bases, with 15 bases left in between. The germline gives CDR1 SGHTA, CDR2 FQGNSA. The length of the CDR3 is 15 residues.

The rearrangement links TRBV28 to TRBJ2-3; 7 nucleotides agree with TRBD2. J lost 4 bases, V lost 2 bases, and 0 bases had no gene match. CDR1 and CDR2 from the germline V gene are MDHEN and SYDVKM. This CDR3 contains 13 residues. This chain's CDR3 is CASSLGGADTQYF. As DNA, the CDR3 is TGTGCCAGCAGTTTAGGGGGGGCAGATACGCAGTATTTT.

The chain links TRBV5-1 to TRBJ1-1, with 7 bases matching TRBD1. The length of the CDR3 is 15 residues. The germline V gene encodes CDR1 SGHRS and CDR2 YFSETQ. The J segment lost 11 bases and the V segment lost 4 bases, leaving 17 bases of the junction unmatched. CDR3 loop: CASSTESGTARVAFF. CDR3 DNA sequence: TGCGCCAGCAGCACGGAATCCGGGACAGCGCGTGTGGCTTTCTTT.

This sequence joins TRBV15 and TRBJ1-1; no definite D call. CDR1 and CDR2 (germline): LNHNV, YYDKDF (reference sequence). Between the trimmed V and J ends, which lost 0 bases and 4 bases, there was a span of 15 bases. CDR3 length equals 16 residues. The CDR3, as DNA: TGTGCCACCAGCAGAGATAGGAATTTGGTGCTCACTGAAGCTTTCTTT. Translating it yields CATSRDRNLVLTEAFF.

The J gene is TRBJ1-1, the V gene TRBV6-5; weak D call: TRBD1 (5 bases). CDR1 and CDR2 (germline): MNHEY, SVGAGI. V gave up 6 bases and J gave up 5 bases, with 16 bases separating them. The CDR3 spans 14 residues. The CDR3 bases are TGTGCCAGCAGCCCGGGGCGTAGGGAAACTGAAGCTTTCTTT. Its translation is CASSPGRRETEAFF.

The rearrangement uses TRBV6-6 and TRBJ1-2, with D possibly TRBD1 on 6 matching bases. V lost 2 bases and J 1 base, leaving 8 bases between the germline ends. Germline V gene sequence: CDR1 MNHNY, CDR2 SVGAGI (reference sequence). CDR3 length: 14 amino acids. In DNA, the CDR3 is TGTGCCAGCAGTTACGGGGGCTATAACTATGGCTACACCTTC. It encodes CASSYGGYNYGYTF.

The chain uses TRBV5-1 and TRBJ1-4, with a possible D match to TRBD1 (6 bases). Germline values: CDR1 SGHRS, CDR2 YFSETQ. Trimming removed 4 bases from V and 3 bases from J, with 10 bases in between. The CDR3 extends over 14 amino acids. The CDR3 DNA follows: TGCGCCAGCAGCCTACAGGGTTCTAATGAAAAACTGTTTTTT. Protein sequence: CASSLQGSNEKLFF.

The J gene is TRBJ1-1, the V gene TRBV14; 7 nucleotides agree with TRBD1. Looked up from germline, CDR1 is SGHDN and CDR2 is FVKESK. The V and J ends lost 3 bases and 1 base, in that order; junction bases with no gene match: 11. The CDR3 is 17 residues long. CDR3 sequence reads: CASSHSGGWNGNTEAFF. CDR3 nucleotide sequence: TGTGCCAGCAGCCACTCAGGGGGGTGGAATGGGAACACTGAAGCTTTCTTT.

This clone was observed a single time. J is TRBJ1-6 and V is TRBV19; D remains ambiguous. The V gene lost 6 bases and the J gene lost 7 bases, with 19 bases spanning the gap. The CDR3 covers 16 residues. Germline loops: CDR1 LNHDA, CDR2 SQIVND (reference sequence). This chain's CDR3 is CASRGVLLARNSPLHF. The CDR3 DNA is TGTGCCAGTAGGGGAGTTCTCCTAGCGAGGAATTCACCCCTCCACTTT.

The rearrangement uses TRBV10-3 and TRBJ2-2; no clear D gene. Germline CDR1 and CDR2: ENHRY and SYGVKD. The CDR3 covers 12 residues. Trimming removed 10 bases at V and 7 bases at J, with 13 bases between. CDR3 residues: CATESYSGELFF. For the CDR3, the DNA is TGTGCCACCGAATCTTACAGCGGGGAGCTGTTTTTT.